Listed here are 19 T cell receptor beta chains from one sample, sequenced in a study of Graves' ophthalmopathy and Graves' hyperthyroidism (dated by TCRdb to between 2018 and 2020). The instrument was an Illumina HiSeq 2000. For repertoire sequencing, the TCR beta CDR3 regions were amplified from RNA transcripts. A first-round RT-PCR used HTBI primers with the Qiagen OneStep RT-PCR kit, followed by a second-round multiplex PCR, size selection and purification. Using fastp at Q25 and MiXCR, TCRdb reprocessed the public reads and kept productive beta chains. For every CDR3 protein sequence, its rows merge into one entry that carries the most common genes and DNA. Counted in this sample were about 160,000 distinct CDR3 sequences; 30% to 45% of them appeared once. Together, the top ten hold around 9.3% of the sample. The material sequenced was peripheral blood. The receptors originated from a man younger than 40 with Graves' ophthalmopathy. Donor details come from another sample of the same person, matched by shared clones.

The table lists this clonotype with many counts. The chain joins TRBV20-1 to TRBJ1-2; D remains unclear. Germline-derived CDR1 and CDR2 are DFQATT and SNEGSKA (reference sequence). The V gene lost 1 base and the J gene lost 1 base, with 10 bases spanning the gap. The CDR3 covers 14 residues. The DNA for the CDR3 is TGCAGTGCTAGAGCCTTGTGGGTTAACTATGGCTACACCTTC. This sequence encodes CSARALWVNYGYTF.

The CDR3 is CASSSDWTARYTF. DNA for the CDR3: TGTGCCAGCAGTTCCGATTGGACCGCTCGCTACACCTTC. The chain carries TRBV6-9 and TRBJ1-2; D remains ambiguous. The CDR3 is 13 residues long. V was clipped by 4 bases and J by 9 bases, with 15 bases between them. Germline values: CDR1 MNHGY, CDR2 SVAAGI.

Only a few counts were recorded for this clonotype. The chain combines TRBV6-2 or TRBV6-3 with TRBJ1-5; D uncertain. Germline-derived CDR1 and CDR2 are MNHEY and SVGEGT. Trimming took 5 bases from V and 4 from J, leaving 6 bases between them. CDR3 length: 12 amino acids. CDR3 region: CASSRMNQPQHF. As DNA, the CDR3 is TGTGCCAGCAGTCGGATGAATCAGCCCCAGCATTTT.

The gene calls are TRBV15 and TRBJ1-1; 7 nucleotides line up with TRBD1. The CDR3 spans 14 residues. Per germline, CDR1 LNHNV and CDR2 YYDKDF (reference sequence). The V and J ends lost 0 bases and 7 bases, in that order; junction bases with no gene match: 5. The DNA for the CDR3 is TGTGCCACCAGCAGAGATCCTTGGACAGGTGAAGCTTTCTTT. It specifies CATSRDPWTGEAFF.

At least ten counts were recorded for this clonotype. The rearrangement links TRBV19 to TRBJ1-5; 7 bases agree with TRBD1. Germline lookup yields CDR1 LNHDA and CDR2 SQIVND (reference sequence). V gave up 6 bases and J gave up 11 bases; unmatched junction bases: 13. The CDR3 has 14 amino acids. The CDR3 nucleotides are TGTGCCAGTAGGCCGGACAGGTCCCATTCTACCCAGCATTTT. Its protein is CASRPDRSHSTQHF.

The gene calls are TRBV28 and TRBJ1-2, with D possibly matching TRBD1 (6 bases). The CDR3 has 13 residues. V was shortened by 3 bases and J by 8 bases, with 13 bases between the two germline ends. Germline CDR1 is MDHEN and CDR2 is SYDVKM. The CDR3 sequence is CASSFLQGRGYTF. The CDR3 bases are TGTGCCAGCAGTTTCCTACAGGGTCGCGGCTACACCTTC.

The V call is TRBV4-1, the J call TRBJ2-7, with a tentative D call TRBD1 (5 bases). The CDR3 loop spans 15 amino acids. Germline CDR1 MGHRA, CDR2 YSYEKL. Trimming cost V 4 bases and J 1 base, with 14 bases left between them. The CDR3 is CASSPSRVWSYEQYF. CDR3 in DNA: TGCGCCAGCAGCCCATCCAGGGTTTGGTCCTACGAGCAGTACTTC.

This clonotype was picked up many times. The J gene is TRBJ2-5, the V gene TRBV7-2, with TRBD1 matching 7 bases. CDR3 size: 14 residues. The germline CDR1 and CDR2 sequences are SGHTA and FQGNSA. With 2 bases clipped from V and 5 bases from J, the junction kept 5 bases outside the gene matches. The CDR3 sequence is CASSLQGVHETQYF. For the CDR3, the DNA is TGTGCCAGCAGCTTACAGGGGGTGCATGAGACCCAGTACTTC.

This clonotype was seen repeatedly, ten times or more. This chain links TRBV28 with TRBJ1-2; no reliable D call. The CDR3 extends over 13 amino acids. V was trimmed by 5 bases and J by 2 bases, leaving 9 bases between them. CDR1 and CDR2 from the germline V gene are MDHEN and SYDVKM. The CDR3 DNA sequence: TGTGCCAGCAGTGTGGGCGGCAACTATGGCTACACCTTC. Translating it yields CASSVGGNYGYTF.

The table lists this clonotype with many counts. The V and J genes are TRBV12-3 or TRBV12-4 and TRBJ1-2; maybe TRBD1 (6 bases). CDR3 length: 14 amino acids. V lost 8 bases to trimming and J lost 3 bases, with 16 bases between them. The CDR3 sequence: CASRFKGGDYGYTF. The CDR3 coding sequence is TGTGCCAGCCGGTTTAAAGGGGGGGACTATGGCTACACCTTC.

The CDR3 is CASSYPGQLNTEAFF. The DNA for the CDR3 is TGTGCCAGCAGTTACCCCGGACAGCTAAACACTGAAGCTTTCTTT. This chain joins TRBV6-5 and TRBJ1-1, with D perhaps matching TRBD1 (6 bases). The ends were cut back, 2 bases at V and 2 bases at J, with 12 bases in the middle. This CDR3 is built from 15 residues. CDR1 MNHEY and CDR2 SVGAGI come from the germline V gene.

This chain joins TRBV15 and TRBJ2-1, with a possible D match to TRBD1 (6 bases). V lost 1 base and J 2 bases, leaving 9 bases between the germline ends. Germline CDR1 is LNHNV and CDR2 is YYDKDF (reference sequence). The CDR3 totals 15 residues. The CDR3: CATSRGGQPYNEQFF. CDR3 DNA: TGTGCCACCAGCAGAGGGGGACAACCCTACAATGAGCAGTTCTTC. Full variable domain (missing parts from reference TRBV15 and TRBJ2-1): DAMVIQNPRYQVTQFGKPVTLSCSQTLNHNVMYWYQQKSSQAPKLLFHYYDKDFNNEADTPDNFQSRRPNTSFCFLDIRSPGLGDTAMYLCATSRGGQPYNEQFFGPGTRLTVL.

This chain links TRBV6-1 with TRBJ1-1; 8 nucleotides match TRBD1. V trimming: 6 bases; J trimming: 5 bases; junction bases outside the gene matches: 8. There are 14 residues in the CDR3. Germline lookup yields CDR1 MNHNS and CDR2 SASEGT. The CDR3 is CASRRVQGATEAFF. For the CDR3, the DNA is TGTGCCAGCAGAAGGGTGCAGGGGGCAACTGAAGCTTTCTTT.

Only one count was recorded for this clonotype. The V and J genes are TRBV7-9 and TRBJ2-7; tentatively, D is TRBD2 (6 bases). V was trimmed by 8 bases and J by 7 bases, leaving 9 bases between them. Germline V CDR1 and CDR2: SEHNR, FQNEAQ (reference sequence). The CDR3 has 10 amino acids. The CDR3 DNA follows: TGTGCCAGCGGGGCGGGGGAGCAGTACTTC. Its protein product is CASGAGEQYF.

The chain employs TRBV6-2 or TRBV6-3 and TRBJ2-7; D perhaps matches TRBD2 (5 bases). Germline V gene lookup returns CDR1 MNHEY and CDR2 SVGEGT. CDR3 length: 13 residues. Trimming pared 6 bases from V and 2 bases from J, leaving 11 bases between. Here the CDR3 DNA reads TGTGCCAGCAGCCCAGACTACACCTACGAGCAGTACTTC. It translates to CASSPDYTYEQYF.

This clonotype was seen just once. The genes are TRBV6-1 and TRBJ2-5, with D maybe TRBD1 (6 bases). The CDR3 sequence is 15 residues long. V was pared by 5 bases and J by 4 bases, with 17 bases between. Germline-derived CDR1 and CDR2 are MNHNS and SASEGT. The CDR3 DNA is TGTGCCAGCAGTCAACCCGGACAGTCCACAGAGACCCAGTACTTC. Translated: CASSQPGQSTETQYF.

This clonotype was seen many times. The rearrangement uses TRBV29-1 and TRBJ2-5; 12 nucleotides match TRBD2. Germline V lookup: CDR1 SQVTM, CDR2 ANQGSEA. The CDR3 loop spans 16 amino acids. V shed 6 bases and J 0 bases; nucleotides not matched to a gene: 8. The CDR3 DNA reads TGCAGCGTGGGACAGACTAGCGGGAGATACCAAGAGACCCAGTACTTC. This encodes CSVGQTSGRYQETQYF.

At least ten counts were recorded for this clonotype. The chain has TRBV11-2 and TRBJ2-5, with 10 positions matching TRBD2. Germline trimming cut 5 bases from V and 0 bases from J; bases unmatched to any gene: 6. Germline V CDR1 and CDR2: SGHAT, FQNNGV. CDR3 length equals 16 residues. In DNA, the CDR3 is TGTGCCAGCAGCCATGGACTAGCGGAGTACCAAGAGACCCAGTACTTC. Its protein is CASSHGLAEYQETQYF.

In its sample, this clonotype was seen many times. V usage is TRBV7-8 and J usage is TRBJ2-7; no definite D call. In germline, CDR1 is SGHVS, CDR2 FQNEAQ. The CDR3 is 12 amino acids. V was trimmed by 6 bases and J by 3 bases, leaving 9 bases between them. CDR3 loop: CASSPPLYEQYF. The CDR3 DNA reads TGTGCCAGCAGTCCTCCACTCTACGAGCAGTACTTC.